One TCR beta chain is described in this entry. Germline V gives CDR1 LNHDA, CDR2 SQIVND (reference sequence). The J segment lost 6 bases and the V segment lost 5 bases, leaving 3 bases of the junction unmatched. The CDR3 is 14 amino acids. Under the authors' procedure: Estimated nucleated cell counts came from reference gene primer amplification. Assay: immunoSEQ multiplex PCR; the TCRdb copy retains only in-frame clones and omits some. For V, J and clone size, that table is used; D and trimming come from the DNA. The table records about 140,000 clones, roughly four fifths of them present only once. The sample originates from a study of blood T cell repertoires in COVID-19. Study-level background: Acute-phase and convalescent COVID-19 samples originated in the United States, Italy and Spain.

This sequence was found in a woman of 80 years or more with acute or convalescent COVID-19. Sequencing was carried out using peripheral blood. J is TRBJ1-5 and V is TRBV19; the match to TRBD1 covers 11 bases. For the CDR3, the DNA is TGTGCCAGTAGTCCGGGACAGGGGGGTCAGCCCCAGCATTTT. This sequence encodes CASSPGQGGQPQHF.